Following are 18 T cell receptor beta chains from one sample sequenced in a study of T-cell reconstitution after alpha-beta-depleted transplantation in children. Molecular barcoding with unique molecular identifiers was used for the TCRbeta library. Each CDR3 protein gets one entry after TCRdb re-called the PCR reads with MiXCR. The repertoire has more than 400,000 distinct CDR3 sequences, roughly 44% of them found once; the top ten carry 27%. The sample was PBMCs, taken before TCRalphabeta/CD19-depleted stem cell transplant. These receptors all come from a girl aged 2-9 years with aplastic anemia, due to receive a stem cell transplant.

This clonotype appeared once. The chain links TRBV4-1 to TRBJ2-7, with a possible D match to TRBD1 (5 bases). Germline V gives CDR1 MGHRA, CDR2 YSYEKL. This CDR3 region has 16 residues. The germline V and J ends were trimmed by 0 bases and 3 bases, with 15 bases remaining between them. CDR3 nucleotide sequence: TGCGCCAGCAGCCAAGAAGGAGCAGGGATGAGCTACGAGCAGTACTTC. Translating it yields CASSQEGAGMSYEQYF.

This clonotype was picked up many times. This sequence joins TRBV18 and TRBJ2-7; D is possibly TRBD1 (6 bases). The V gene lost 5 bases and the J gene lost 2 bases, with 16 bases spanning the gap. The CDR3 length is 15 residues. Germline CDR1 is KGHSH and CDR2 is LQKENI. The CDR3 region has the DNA TGTGCCAGCTCAGGAACAGGGAGCCTAACCTACGAGCAGTACTTC. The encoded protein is CASSGTGSLTYEQYF.

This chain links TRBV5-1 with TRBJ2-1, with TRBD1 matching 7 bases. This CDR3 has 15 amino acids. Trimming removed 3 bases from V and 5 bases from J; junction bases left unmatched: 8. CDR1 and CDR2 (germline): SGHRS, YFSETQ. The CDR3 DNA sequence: TGCGCCAGCAGCTCCGACAGGGCAGCTCACAATGAGCAGTTCTTC. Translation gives CASSSDRAAHNEQFF. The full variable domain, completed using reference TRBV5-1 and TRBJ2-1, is KAGVTQTPRYLIKTRGQQVTLSCSPISGHRSVSWYQQTPGQGLQFLFEYFSETQRNKGNFPGRFSGRQFSNSRSEMNVSTLELGDSALYLCASSSDRAAHNEQFFGPGTRLTVL.

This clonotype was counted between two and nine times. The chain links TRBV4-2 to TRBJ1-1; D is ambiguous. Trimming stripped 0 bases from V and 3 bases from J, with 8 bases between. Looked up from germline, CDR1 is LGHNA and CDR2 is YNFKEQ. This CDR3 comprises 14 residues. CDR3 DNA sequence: TGTGCCAGCAGCCAAGAGCCAGCGGACACTGAAGCTTTCTTT. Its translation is CASSQEPADTEAFF.

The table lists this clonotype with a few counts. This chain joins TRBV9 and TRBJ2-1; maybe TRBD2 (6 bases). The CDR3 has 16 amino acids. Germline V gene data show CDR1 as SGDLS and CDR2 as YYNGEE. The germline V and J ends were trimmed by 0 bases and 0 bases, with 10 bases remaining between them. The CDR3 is CASSVVGGDSYNEQFF. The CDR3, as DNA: TGTGCCAGCAGCGTAGTTGGCGGGGACTCCTACAATGAGCAGTTCTTC.

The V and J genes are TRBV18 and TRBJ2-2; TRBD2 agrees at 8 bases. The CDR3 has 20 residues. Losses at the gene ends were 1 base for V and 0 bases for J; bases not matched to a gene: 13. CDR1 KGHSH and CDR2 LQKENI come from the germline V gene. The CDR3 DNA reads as TGTGCCAGCTCACCACGAGGGATCCAAGCGGGAGAGACGAACACCGGGGAGCTGTTTTTT. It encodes CASSPRGIQAGETNTGELFF.

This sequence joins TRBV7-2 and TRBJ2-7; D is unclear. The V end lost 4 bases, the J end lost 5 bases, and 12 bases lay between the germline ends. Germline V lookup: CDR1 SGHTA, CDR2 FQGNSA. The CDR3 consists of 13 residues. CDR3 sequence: CASSSTGWHEQYF. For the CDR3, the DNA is TGTGCCAGCAGCTCCACTGGGTGGCACGAGCAGTACTTC. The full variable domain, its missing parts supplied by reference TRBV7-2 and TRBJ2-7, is GAGVSQSPSNKVTEKGKDVELRCDPISGHTALYWYRQSLGQGLEFLIYFQGNSAPDKSGLPSDRFSAERTGGSVSTLTIQRTQQEDSAVYLCASSSTGWHEQYFGPGTRLTVT.

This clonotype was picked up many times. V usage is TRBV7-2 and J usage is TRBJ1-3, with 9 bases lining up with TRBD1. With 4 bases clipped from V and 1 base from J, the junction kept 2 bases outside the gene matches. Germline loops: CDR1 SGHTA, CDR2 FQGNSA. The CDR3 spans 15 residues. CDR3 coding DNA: TGTGCCAGCAGCTCCGACAGGGGGTCTGGAAACACCATATATTTT. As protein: CASSSDRGSGNTIYF. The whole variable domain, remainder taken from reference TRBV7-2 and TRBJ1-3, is GAGVSQSPSNKVTEKGKDVELRCDPISGHTALYWYRQSLGQGLEFLIYFQGNSAPDKSGLPSDRFSAERTGGSVSTLTIQRTQQEDSAVYLCASSSDRGSGNTIYFGEGSWLTVV.

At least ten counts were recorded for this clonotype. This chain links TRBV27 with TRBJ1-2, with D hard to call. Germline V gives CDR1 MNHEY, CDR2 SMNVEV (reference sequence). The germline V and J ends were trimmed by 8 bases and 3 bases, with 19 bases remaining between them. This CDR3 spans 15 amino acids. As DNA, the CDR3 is TGTGCCAGCCAAAAACTGACGGGGTCAGACTATGGCTACACCTTC. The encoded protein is CASQKLTGSDYGYTF.

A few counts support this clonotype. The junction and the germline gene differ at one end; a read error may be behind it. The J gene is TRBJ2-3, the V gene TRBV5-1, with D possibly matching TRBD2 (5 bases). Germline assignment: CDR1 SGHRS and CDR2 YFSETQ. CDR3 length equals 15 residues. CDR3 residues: CASTLVEAGTDTQYF. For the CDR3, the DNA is TGCGCCAGCACCTTGGTAGAAGCGGGCACAGATACGCAGTATTTT.

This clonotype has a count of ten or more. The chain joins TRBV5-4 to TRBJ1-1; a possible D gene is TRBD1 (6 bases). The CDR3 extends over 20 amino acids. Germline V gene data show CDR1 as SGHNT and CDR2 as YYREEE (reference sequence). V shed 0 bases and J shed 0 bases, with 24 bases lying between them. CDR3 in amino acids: CASSLGRVWGARLLNTEAFF. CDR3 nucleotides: TGTGCCAGCAGCTTGGGACGTGTATGGGGGGCTCGCCTATTGAACACTGAAGCTTTCTTT.

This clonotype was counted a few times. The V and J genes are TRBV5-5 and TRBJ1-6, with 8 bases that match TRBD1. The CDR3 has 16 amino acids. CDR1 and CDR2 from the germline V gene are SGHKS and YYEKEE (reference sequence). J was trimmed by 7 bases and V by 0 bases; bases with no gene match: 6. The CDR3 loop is CASSLGPGQGNSPLHF. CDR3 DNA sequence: TGTGCCAGCAGCTTGGGACCCGGACAGGGAAATTCACCCCTCCACTTT.

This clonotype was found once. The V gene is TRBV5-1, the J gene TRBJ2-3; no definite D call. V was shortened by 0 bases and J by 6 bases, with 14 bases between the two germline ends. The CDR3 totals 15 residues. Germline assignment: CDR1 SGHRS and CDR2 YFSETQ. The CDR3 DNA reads TGCGCCAGCAGCTTGGCCGCGAGCGTTGGGGATACGCAGTATTTT. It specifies CASSLAASVGDTQYF.

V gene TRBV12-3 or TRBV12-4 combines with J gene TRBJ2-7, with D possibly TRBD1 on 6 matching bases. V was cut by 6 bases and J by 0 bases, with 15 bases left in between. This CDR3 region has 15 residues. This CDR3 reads CASSPGQPSSYEQYF. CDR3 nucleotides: TGTGCCAGCAGCCCTGGACAGCCAAGCTCCTACGAGCAGTACTTC.

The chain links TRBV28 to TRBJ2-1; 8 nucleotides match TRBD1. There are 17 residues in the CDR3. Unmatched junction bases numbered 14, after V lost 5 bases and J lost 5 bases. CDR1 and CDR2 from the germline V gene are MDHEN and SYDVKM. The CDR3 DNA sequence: TGTGCCAGCAGTAGCCCGGGACAGGTTGGTCCCGACAATGAGCAGTTCTTC. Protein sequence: CASSSPGQVGPDNEQFF. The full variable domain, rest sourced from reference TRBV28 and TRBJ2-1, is DVKVTQSSRYLVKRTGEKVFLECVQDMDHENMFWYRQDPGLGLRLIYFSYDVKMKEKGDIPEGYSVSREKKERFSLILESASTNQTSMYLCASSSPGQVGPDNEQFFGPGTRLTVL.

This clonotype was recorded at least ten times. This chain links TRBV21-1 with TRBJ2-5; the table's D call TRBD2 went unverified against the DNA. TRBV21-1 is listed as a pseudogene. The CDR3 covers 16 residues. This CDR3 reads CASSTPGGRRQETQYF. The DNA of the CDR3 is TGTGCCAGCAGCACCCCCGGCGGGAGGAGGCAAGAGACCCAGTACTTC.

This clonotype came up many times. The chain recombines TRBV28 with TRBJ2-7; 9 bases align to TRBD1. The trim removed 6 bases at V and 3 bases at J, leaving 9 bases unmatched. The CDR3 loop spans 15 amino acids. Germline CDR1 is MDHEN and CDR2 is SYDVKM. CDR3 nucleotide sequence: TGTGCCAGCAGGCAAACCGGGACAGGGCACTACGAGCAGTACTTC. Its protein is CASRQTGTGHYEQYF.

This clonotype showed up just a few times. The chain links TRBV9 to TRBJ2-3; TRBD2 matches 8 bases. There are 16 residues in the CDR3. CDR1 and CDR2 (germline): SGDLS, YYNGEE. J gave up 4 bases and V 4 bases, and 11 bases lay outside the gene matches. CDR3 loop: CASSFRTSRSSDTQYF. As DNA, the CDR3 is TGTGCCAGCAGCTTTCGGACTAGCCGGTCTTCAGATACGCAGTATTTT.